The subject of this entry is one T cell receptor beta chain. Random-hexamer reverse transcription was applied to roughly 0.45 to 1 ug RNA. Each CDR3 protein gets one entry after TCRdb re-called the immunoSEQ multiplex PCR reads with MiXCR. The sample carries around 190,000 distinct CDR3 sequences, roughly 94% recorded once. The V end was cut by 4 bases, the J end by 2 bases, with 12 bases between. The length of the CDR3 is 14 residues. Germline V gene lookup returns CDR1 SGHNT and CDR2 YYREEE (reference sequence). Patients with Susac syndrome met diagnostic criteria defined recently for definite or probable disease. The sample belongs to a study of CD8 T cells in Susac syndrome.

The clonotype was recovered from a human donor with Susac syndrome. V is TRBV5-4 and J is TRBJ1-2, with D unclear. Material: CD4+ T cells from PBMCs. CDR3 nucleotide sequence: TGTGCCAGCAGCCAAACGTTCGGGAACTATGGCTACACCTTC. Protein product: CASSQTFGNYGYTF.